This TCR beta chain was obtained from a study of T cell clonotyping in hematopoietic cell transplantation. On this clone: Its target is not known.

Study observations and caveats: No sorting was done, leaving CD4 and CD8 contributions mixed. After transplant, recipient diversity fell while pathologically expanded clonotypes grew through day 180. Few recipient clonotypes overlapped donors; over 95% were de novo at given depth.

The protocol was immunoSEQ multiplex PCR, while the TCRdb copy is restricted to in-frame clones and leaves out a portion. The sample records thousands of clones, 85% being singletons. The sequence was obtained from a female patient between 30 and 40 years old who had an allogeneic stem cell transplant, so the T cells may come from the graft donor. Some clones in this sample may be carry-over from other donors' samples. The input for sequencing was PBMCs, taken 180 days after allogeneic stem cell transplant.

Here the CDR3 reads CASSLERQGQTTLLHF. CDR3 nucleotides: TGTGCCAGCAGCTTAGAGAGACAGGGCCAAACCACTCTCCTCCACTTT. The chain uses TRBV7-8 and TRBJ1-6; 7 nucleotides align to TRBD1. Germline trimming cut 1 base from V and 15 bases from J; bases unmatched to any gene: 15. The CDR3 runs to 16 residues. Germline V gene lookup returns CDR1 SGHVS and CDR2 FQNEAQ.